Following are 19 T cell receptor beta chains from one sample sequenced in a study of tumor-infiltrating lymphocytes in primary liver carcinoma. From around 0.5 ug of total RNA, TCR beta-specific cDNA was reverse-transcribed using a constant-region primer. Three rounds of nested multiplex PCR with slightly modified ARM-PCR produced TCR beta libraries. A C-beta reverse primer and TRBV1-TRBV30 forward primers served in each of the first two PCR rounds, at about 9 cycles apiece. TCRdb reprocessed the multiplex PCR reads via MiXCR and lists one record per CDR3 protein. The sample lists some 38,000 distinct CDR3 sequences, roughly 69% occurring once. Co-extraction of both nucleic acids (RNA and DNA) used 20-30 mg of unsorted bulk tissue. Sequencing used liver tumor tissue from sampling region 4. This sample's subset: tumor region T4, right-lateral pole. These receptor sequences come from a man in his forties with primary liver carcinoma and hepatitis B virus infection.

The rearrangement uses TRBV28 and TRBJ2-7, with D perhaps matching TRBD1 or TRBD2 (5 bases each). CDR3 length: 14 amino acids. CDR1 is MDHEN, CDR2 SYDVKM, per germline. V lost 5 bases to trimming and J lost 4 bases, with 15 bases between them. The CDR3 nucleotides read TGTGCCAGCAGTAAGGGGAGTGGCCTTTACGAGCAGTACTTC. As protein: CASSKGSGLYEQYF. Full variable domain (missing parts from reference TRBV28 and TRBJ2-7): DVKVTQSSRYLVKRTGEKVFLECVQDMDHENMFWYRQDPGLGLRLIYFSYDVKMKEKGDIPEGYSVSREKKERFSLILESASTNQTSMYLCASSKGSGLYEQYFGPGTRLTVT.

A note on this clonotype: At one end the junction does not follow the germline gene, possibly because of a read error. This sequence joins TRBV5-4 and TRBJ2-7; 8 bases map to TRBD1. Per germline, CDR1 SGHNT and CDR2 YYREEE (reference sequence). This CDR3 is built from 15 residues. CDR3 sequence reads: CASSPTRTGINEQYF. CDR3 nucleotides: TGTGCGAGCAGCCCAACTCGGACAGGGATCAACGAGCAGTACTTC.

As to this clonotype: No conserved phenylalanine or tryptophan ends this CDR3, so it is likely a read error. This chain uses TRBV29-1 with TRBJ1-2; a weak D match, TRBD1 (5 bases). V was cut by 8 bases and J by 4 bases, with 23 bases left in between. Germline V CDR1 and CDR2: SQVTM, ANQGSEA. The CDR3 covers 15 residues. The CDR3 is CSIRQGWGMGYGYTS. CDR3 in DNA: TGCAGCATTCGGCAGGGCTGGGGCATGGGCTATGGCTACACCTCC.

The V call is TRBV12-3 or TRBV12-4, the J call TRBJ2-5, with TRBD1 matching 7 bases. The CDR3 sequence is 13 residues long. The J segment lost 10 bases and the V segment lost 6 bases, leaving 11 bases of the junction unmatched. In nucleotides, the CDR3 is TGTGCCAGCAGCCGAAGTGGGACAGATATCCAGTACTTC. Residues: CASSRSGTDIQYF.

Worth noting for this clonotype: This sequence may be a read error, since a much larger clone differs from it by one base. This rearrangement joins TRBV7-8 to TRBJ2-3; 7 nucleotides align to TRBD2. The CDR3 consists of 13 residues. Trimming cost V 4 bases and J 15 bases; bases outside gene matches: 13. Germline lookup yields CDR1 SGHVS and CDR2 FQNEAQ. CDR3 nucleotides: TGTGCCAGCAGCTACGCGGGAGTAGATATGCACTATTTT. It codes for CASSYAGVDMHYF.

This clonotype was picked up a small number of times. Its ends do not fully match the called genes, so a read error is possible. V is TRBV20-1 and J is TRBJ2-1; D gene unclear. Germline V gives CDR1 DFQATT, CDR2 SNEGSKA (reference sequence). This CDR3 has 15 amino acids. CDR3 loop: CGARLLVSSYNEQFF. The DNA for the CDR3 is TGCGGTGCAAGGCTATTGGTTAGCTCCTACAATGAGCAGTTCTTC.

Comment on this clonotype: One end of the junction does not line up with germline, which may come from a read error. The V gene is TRBV5-5, the J gene TRBJ2-7; D might be TRBD2 (5 bases). CDR1 and CDR2 from the germline V gene are SGHKS and YYEKEE (reference sequence). This CDR3 comprises 15 residues. The CDR3, as DNA: TGTGCCAACAGCCCAGCGGCAGTTCCCTTCTCCGAGAAGTACTTC. Translated: CANSPAAVPFSEKYF.

CDR3 nucleotide sequence: TGTGCCAGCAGCCCGGAGGACAGGGGAGCAGATACGCAGTATTTT. Its translation is CASSPEDRGADTQYF. V usage is TRBV5-5 and J usage is TRBJ2-3; 9 nucleotides align to TRBD1. Looked up from germline, CDR1 is SGHKS and CDR2 is YYEKEE (reference sequence). With 4 bases clipped from V and 4 bases from J, the junction kept 7 bases outside the gene matches. The CDR3 is 15 amino acids.

A note on this clonotype: One junction end does not reproduce the germline sequence, and a read error may be involved. The V call is TRBV28, the J call TRBJ2-1; 10 nucleotides agree with TRBD2. Germline V gene sequence: CDR1 MDHEN, CDR2 SYDVKM. The CDR3 consists of 16 residues. This CDR3 reads CASTLQLAGSRSEQLF. The CDR3, as DNA: TGTGCCAGCACCCTACAACTAGCGGGATCTCGGAGTGAGCAGCTCTTC.

As to this clonotype: No conserved phenylalanine or tryptophan ends this CDR3, so it is likely a read error. No DNA is shown, since the ends of the CDR3 on it are uncertain; the CDR3 is the one TCRdb lists. The chain carries TRBV28 and TRBJ1-2; TRBD1, the table's D call, lacks a check against the DNA. The CDR3 is made up of 14 amino acids, end residues included. Per the germline V gene, CDR1 is MDHEN and CDR2 is SYDVKM. This CDR3 is CASTPHGQGRGYTY.

This chain joins TRBV11-3 and TRBJ2-1; D uncertain. The V gene lost 10 bases and the J gene lost 7 bases, with 20 bases spanning the gap. Germline V CDR1 and CDR2: SGHNT, YENEEA. The CDR3 is 14 residues long. CDR3 loop: CANTLGVSKNEQFF. The CDR3 coding sequence is TGTGCCAACACCTTAGGCGTCTCGAAGAATGAGCAGTTCTTC.

A note on this clonotype: No conserved phenylalanine or tryptophan is present at the end of the CDR3, so a read error is the likely explanation. The chain couples TRBV14 to TRBJ1-6; D unresolved. Germline lookup yields CDR1 SGHDN and CDR2 FVKESK. The length of the CDR3 is 15 residues. The CDR3 loop reads CDSSQETPANSPLHY. As DNA, the CDR3 is TGTGACAGCAGCCAAGAGACACCCGCTAATTCACCCCTCCACTAT.

Regarding this clonotype: A junction boundary mismatches the germline segment, possibly from a read error. The J gene is TRBJ2-7, the V gene TRBV12-5; D possibly corresponds to TRBD1 (6 bases). The CDR3 is made up of 13 amino acids. The germline gives CDR1 LGHNT, CDR2 FRNRAP. Here the CDR3 reads CASEATGSYEQYF. CDR3 in DNA: TGTGCCAGTGAGGCGACAGGTTCCTACGAGCAGTATTTC.

About this clonotype: Because the CDR3 is missing its conserved closing phenylalanine or tryptophan, this is likely a read error. V is TRBV4-3 and J is TRBJ2-1; D remains unclear. Trimming removed 4 bases from V and 10 bases from J, with 20 bases in between. CDR3 length: 15 amino acids. CDR1 is LGHNA, CDR2 YSLEER, per germline. The CDR3 sequence is CASSPGCAVGSEQFS. In DNA form, the CDR3 reads TGCGCCAGCAGCCCAGGATGCGCGGTAGGGTCGGAGCAGTTCTCC.

Comment on this clonotype: An end of the junction differs from the germline gene, which may be a read error. CDR3 protein: CPSSLAGGTDTQYF. CDR3 sequence (DNA): TGTCCCAGTAGTTTGGCCGGAGGTACAGATACGCAGTATTTT. The V call is TRBV6-5, the J call TRBJ2-3; a possible D gene is TRBD2 (5 bases). This CDR3 contains 14 residues. In germline, CDR1 is MNHEY, CDR2 SVGAGI.

Comment on this clonotype: One end of the junction does not line up with germline, which may come from a read error. The rearrangement links TRBV11-1 to TRBJ2-7; 7 nucleotides align to TRBD1. The CDR3 covers 13 residues. Looked up from germline, CDR1 is SGHAT and CDR2 is FQDESV (reference sequence). The CDR3 here is CVSRGKRPYEQYF. DNA of the CDR3: TGTGTCAGCAGGGGGAAGCGACCCTACGAGCAGTATTTC.

Turning to this clonotype: At one of its ends the junction is not consistent with the germline gene, which may arise from a read error. The chain carries TRBV4-3 and TRBJ2-7; no clear D gene. Germline V gene lookup returns CDR1 LGHNA and CDR2 YSLEER. CDR3 length equals 13 residues. The chain's CDR3 is CASNQTASYEQYF. The CDR3 region has the DNA TGCGCCAGCAACCAAACAGCTTCCTACGAGCAGTACTTC.

To note about this clonotype: One junction end does not reproduce the germline sequence, and a read error may be involved. This chain links TRBV28 with TRBJ1-6; D not certain. The CDR3 contains 15 residues. Germline CDR1 MDHEN, CDR2 SYDVKM. The CDR3 loop reads CASSLGLTNNSPPHF. In nucleotides, the CDR3 is TGTGCCAGCAGTTTAGGTTTAACAAATAATTCACCCCCCCACTTT.

This clonotype was counted ten times or more. This chain links TRBV7-3 with TRBJ2-1; TRBD2 matches 12 bases. V shed 0 bases and J 5 bases; nucleotides not matched to a gene: 14. This CDR3 region has 20 residues. Germline V CDR1 and CDR2: SGHTA, FQGTGA. The CDR3 loop reads CASSLTSGLAGGPGHNEQFF. The CDR3, as DNA: TGTGCCAGCAGCTTAACTAGCGGTCTAGCGGGAGGGCCGGGCCACAATGAGCAGTTCTTC. The complete variable domain, with remaining parts taken from reference TRBV7-3 and TRBJ2-1, reads GAGVSQTPSNKVTEKGKYVELRCDPISGHTALYWYRQSLGQGPEFLIYFQGTGAADDSGLPNDRFFAVRPEGSVSTLKIQRTERGDSAVYLCASSLTSGLAGGPGHNEQFFGPGTRLTVL.